These T cell receptor beta chains were read from a single sample in a study of shared clonotypes between healthy human individuals. The method was immunoSEQ multiplex PCR; TCRdb's version includes in-frame clones alone and lacks a portion of them. The sample comprises 1.5 million to 2.5 million clones, 85% to 95% of which are singletons, and approximately 1% rests with the top ten. The sample was naive CD8+ T cells sorted from blood. These receptors all stem from a man between 18 and 35 years old in good health. Both conserved end residues are trimmed from each CDR3. D genes are given only for firm matches.

>TRBV27|-|TRBJ2-3|11
ASSPGLLDTQY
>TRBV27|-|TRBJ1-1|12
ASSPNPTRTEAF
>TRBV6-1|TRBD1|TRBJ2-7|12
ASSETTGWREQY
>TRBV5-4|-|TRBJ1-2|13
ASTYPGSGAPGYT
>TRBV6-5|TRBD1|TRBJ1-2|11
ASSYGPRQGPT
>TRBV25-1|-|TRBJ2-5|12
ASSGAGFGETQY
>TRBV4-3|TRBD1|TRBJ2-1|13
ASSPQGSSYNEQF
>TRBV21-1|-|TRBJ2-3|8
ASIEGTQY
>TRBV9|TRBD2|TRBJ2-1|14
ASSPRTSGVYNEQF
>TRBV19|-|TRBJ2-7|10
ASSMLGFEQY
>TRBV19|-|TRBJ1-4|14
ASSIGRGWDNEKLF
>TRBV5-4|-|TRBJ2-5|15
ATAEGGITRLQETQY
>TRBV5-1|TRBD2|TRBJ2-5|13
ASSLGLAGLETQY
>TRBV7-2|TRBD2|TRBJ2-7|13
ASSLGLAGVHEQY
>TRBV21-1|-|TRBJ1-5|15
ASSTSLKGRLYQPQH
>TRBV13|-|TRBJ2-7|10
ASSPHLHEQY
>TRBV15|TRBD1|TRBJ2-7|13
ATSQGQGATYEQY
>TRBV6-1|-|TRBJ1-1|13
ASSVTTYMNTEAF
>TRBV10-3|-|TRBJ1-4|13
AISERQVDNEKLF
>TRBV4-1|-|TRBJ2-2|12
ASSQVGRPGELF
>TRBV6-5|-|TRBJ1-2|10
ASKGGVDGYT
>TRBV2|-|TRBJ1-1|13
ASSEGLGMNTEAF
>TRBV28|-|TRBJ1-1|9
ASSLSGEAF
>TRBV27|TRBD1|TRBJ2-1|12
ASSPGTGDNEQF
>TRBV10-3|TRBD2|TRBJ2-7|13
AISEPASGSYEQY
>TRBV13|TRBD2|TRBJ2-1|18
ASSARSGWAGALSYNEQF
>TRBV10-3|TRBD2|TRBJ2-1|12
AILAGGPGTEQF
>TRBV27|TRBD2|TRBJ2-7|14
ASSSLMGLAAMEQY
>TRBV19|-|TRBJ2-6|12
ASSKVSGANVLT
>TRBV9|TRBD2|TRBJ2-1|17
ASSVEPSGSWSLYNEQF
>TRBV19|-|TRBJ2-7|11
ASSIGLAYEQY
>TRBV4-3|-|TRBJ1-6|12
ASSYIPPGSPLH
>TRBV19|-|TRBJ2-7|12
ASSISGSSYEQY
>TRBV6-5|-|TRBJ2-3|11
ASTYSRGDTQY
>TRBV2|-|TRBJ1-2|15
ASSERAGIFLSDGYT
>TRBV6-6|TRBD1|TRBJ1-1|13
ASSYLRGEYTEAF
>TRBV4-3|-|TRBJ2-1|13
ASSQDRLGSNEQF
>TRBV14|TRBD1|TRBJ2-1|11
ASSLTGDNEQF
>TRBV30|-|TRBJ2-7|11
AWSAREINEQY
>TRBV30|TRBD1|TRBJ1-2|13
AWSVLSGTGDGYT
>TRBV10-3|TRBD1|TRBJ1-1|14
AMRRGTGYLNTEAF
>TRBV27|-|TRBJ2-3|13
ASSLSPRGTDTQY
>TRBV30|-|TRBJ2-1|12
AWSVGANHNEQF
>TRBV14|-|TRBJ2-7|14
ASSQEGGQRIYEQY
>TRBV27|-|TRBJ2-7|12
ASSLSGGSFEQY
>TRBV30|-|TRBJ2-5|10
AWSAVRGTQY
>TRBV5-6|-|-|10
ATSGGDYEQY
>TRBV28|-|TRBJ1-5|14
ASSLGRDYSNQPQH
>TRBV4-1|-|TRBJ2-7|12
ASSQNRVTYEQY
>TRBV5-5|-|TRBJ2-1|12
ASSLRDFFDEQF
>TRBV27|TRBD2|TRBJ2-5|15
ASSLMVAGGPDETQY
>TRBV7-6|TRBD1|TRBJ1-1|11
ASSPDRGVEAF